The 10 T cell receptor beta chains below were found in one sample sequenced in a study of shared T cell receptors in the human thymus. The data were produced by immunoSEQ multiplex PCR, yet TCRdb's version contains in-frame clones alone and is incomplete. The table includes about 730,000 clones, approximately 85% detected once. This same sample was also taken into another study, of human thymus T cells.

What was sequenced was thymocytes. These TCRs come from a girl less than two years old with a congenital heart defect.

This clone was seen more than once but under ten times. This sequence joins TRBV5-1 and TRBJ1-1, with D possibly TRBD1 on 5 matching bases. The germline V gene has CDR1 SGHRS and CDR2 YFSETQ. CDR3 size: 16 residues. V lost 7 bases, J lost 1 base, and 20 bases lay in between. In DNA form, the CDR3 reads TGCGCCAGCCAAGAAGACAGATTCAGGGAGAACACTGAAGCTTTCTTT. Protein sequence: CASQEDRFRENTEAFF.

V gene TRBV6-6 combines with J gene TRBJ1-1; a weak D match, TRBD1 (5 bases). Germline values: CDR1 MNHNY, CDR2 SVGAGI (reference sequence). The CDR3 totals 13 residues. Trimming took 5 bases from V and 1 from J, leaving 8 bases between them. The CDR3 protein is CASSATGNTEAFF. CDR3 nucleotide sequence: TGTGCCAGCAGTGCCACAGGGAACACTGAAGCTTTCTTT.

The chain uses TRBV15 and TRBJ2-3; 8 nucleotides align to TRBD2. Per the germline V gene, CDR1 is LNHNV and CDR2 is YYDKDF (reference sequence). The J segment lost 2 bases and the V segment lost 0 bases, leaving 10 bases of the junction unmatched. CDR3 length: 18 residues. The CDR3 nucleotides are TGTGCCACCAGCAGAGATCTGTTGAAGCGGGGGTTCACAGATACGCAGTATTTT. This codes for CATSRDLLKRGFTDTQYF. Full variable domain (outside the CDR3, taken from reference TRBV15 and TRBJ2-3): DAMVIQNPRYQVTQFGKPVTLSCSQTLNHNVMYWYQQKSSQAPKLLFHYYDKDFNNEADTPDNFQSRRPNTSFCFLDIRSPGLGDTAMYLCATSRDLLKRGFTDTQYFGPGTRLTVL.

This chain links TRBV6-6 with TRBJ2-3, with a tentative D call TRBD2 (7 bases). Germline-derived CDR1 and CDR2 are MNHNY and SVGAGI (reference sequence). This CDR3 comprises 15 residues. The V and J ends lost 2 bases and 2 bases respectively, with 11 bases between them. The CDR3 DNA follows: TGTGCCAGCAGTTACGGGGGGGCACCCACAGATACGCAGTATTTT. This encodes CASSYGGAPTDTQYF.

V usage is TRBV10-1 and J usage is TRBJ1-1; 10 bases fit TRBD1. The CDR3 runs to 16 residues. Germline CDR1 reads WNHNN; CDR2 reads SYGVQD (reference sequence). V gave up 0 bases and J gave up 2 bases; unmatched junction bases: 3. As DNA, the CDR3 is TGCGCCAGCAGTGAGTCGGGGGACAGGGGAAACACTGAAGCTTTCTTT. Translation gives CASSESGDRGNTEAFF.

This rearrangement joins TRBV27 to TRBJ1-5; TRBD1 aligns across 8 bases. The V and J ends lost 4 bases and 7 bases, in that order; junction bases with no gene match: 12. Germline V CDR1 and CDR2: MNHEY, SMNVEV (reference sequence). The CDR3 has 16 residues. Written as DNA, the CDR3 is TGTGCCAGCAGTTCACTCGGACAGGGACAGAGCCAGCCCCAGCATTTT. Its translation is CASSSLGQGQSQPQHF.

The table lists this clone with a count of one. The rearrangement joins TRBV4-1 to TRBJ1-4; D not resolved. The CDR3 totals 16 residues. The germline V gene has CDR1 MGHRA and CDR2 YSYEKL. Trimming took off 1 base at V and 14 bases at J, with 23 bases between the two ends. The CDR3 region has the DNA TGCGCCAGCAGCCAAGTATCTACAATATCTAGCAAAAGCCTGTTTTTT. It is translated as CASSQVSTISSKSLFF.

The V gene is TRBV5-6, the J gene TRBJ2-5; 8 positions agree with TRBD2. This CDR3 contains 18 residues. J gave up 7 bases and V 1 base, and 18 bases lay outside the gene matches. Germline V gene sequence: CDR1 SGHDT, CDR2 YYEEEE. DNA for the CDR3: TGTGCCAGCAGCTTGACCGGGGGGGCCGGAAACCCTCCTGGGACCCAGTACTTC. This gives the protein CASSLTGGAGNPPGTQYF. The variable domain in full, with the rest retrieved from reference TRBV5-6 and TRBJ2-5, is DAGVTQSPTHLIKTRGQQVTLRCSPKSGHDTVSWYQQALGQGPQFIFQYYEEEERQRGNFPDRFSGHQFPNYSSELNVNALLLGDSALYLCASSLTGGAGNPPGTQYFGPGTRLLVL.

The chain has TRBV30 and TRBJ1-4; 7 bases are a match to TRBD1. The junction had 19 bases not matched to a gene; V was cut back by 8 bases and J by 4 bases. This CDR3 spans 17 amino acids. Germline V gene data show CDR1 as GTSNPN and CDR2 as SVGIG (reference sequence). The CDR3 here is CALGQKVMKGGNEKLFF. The CDR3 nucleotides are TGTGCCCTGGGACAGAAGGTGATGAAGGGAGGTAATGAAAAACTGTTTTTT.

The rearrangement joins TRBV6-1 to TRBJ1-5; 8 nucleotides agree with TRBD1. V was clipped by 2 bases and J by 6 bases; unmatched bases: 9. The CDR3 covers 16 residues. Germline V gene lookup returns CDR1 MNHNS and CDR2 SASEGT. For the CDR3, the DNA is TGTGCCAGCAGTGAAAGGCGGCAGGGGGCTAGTCAGCCCCAGCATTTT. Translation gives CASSERRQGASQPQHF.